The rows below give T cell receptor beta chains drawn from one sample of a study of control samples from healthy donors and cancer patients. Data came from immunoSEQ multiplex PCR; TCRdb stores just in-frame clones and leaves some out. The repertoire holds 150,000 to 200,000 clones, with around nine tenths as singletons. Sample: blood. The receptors derive from a man younger than 40 in good health. Each CDR3 is given with its conserved first and last residue. The D gene is left open where the match is weak. The listing skips clone size in some rows; elsewhere it reads once, few, many or a size class.

>-|TRBV9|15|TRBD1|TRBJ1-4
CASSVDETGGEKLFF
TGTGCCAGCAGCGTAGATGAGACAGGGGGGGAAAAACTGTTTTTT
>-|TRBV5-1|14|TRBD1|TRBJ2-3
CASSYGTGVDTQYF
TGCGCCAGCAGCTACGGGACAGGAGTAGATACGCAGTATTTT
>-|TRBV6-5|14|-|TRBJ1-5
CASAYQDSNQPQHF
TGTGCCAGCGCCTACCAGGACAGCAATCAGCCCCAGCATTTT
>-|TRBV4-2|18|TRBD1|TRBJ1-1
CASSPPGQGKTKGTEAFF
TGTGCCAGCAGCCCACCGGGACAGGGGAAGACCAAGGGTACTGAAGCTTTCTTT
>-|TRBV2|14|-|TRBJ1-5
CASTQGGGGQPQHF
TGTGCCAGCACCCAAGGGGGGGGCGGTCAGCCCCAGCATTTT
>once|TRBV7-9|15|TRBD1|TRBJ2-4
CASSLAQGLGNIQYF
TGTGCCAGCAGCTTAGCACAGGGGTTAGGAAACATTCAGTACTTC
>-|TRBV9|17|TRBD1|TRBJ2-3
CASSTTPGQGAKDTQYF
TGTGCCAGCAGCACTACACCAGGACAGGGGGCGAAAGATACGCAGTATTTT
>-|TRBV3-1/TRBV3-2|15|-|TRBJ1-3
CASSQASVSGNTIYF
TGTGCCAGCAGCCAAGCGTCGGTTTCTGGAAACACCATATATTTT
>once|TRBV12-3/TRBV12-4|13|-|TRBJ1-5
CASARGGRQPQHF
TGTGCCAGCGCCCGGGGGGGGCGTCAGCCCCAGCATTTT
>-|TRBV5-5|12|-|TRBJ2-7
CASSLEGAVLAF
TGTGCCAGCAGCTTGGAAGGGGCCGTCCTGGCCTTC
>-|TRBV27|11|-|TRBJ2-1
CASSERAKQFF
TGTGCCAGCAGCGAACGGGCAAAGCAGTTCTTC
>-|TRBV4-1|17|-|TRBJ2-2
CASSQPGGASNTGELFF
TGCGCCAGCAGCCAACCAGGGGGGGCTTCGAACACCGGGGAGCTGTTTTTT
>-|TRBV5-6|15|-|TRBJ2-2
CASSLSTQYTGELFF
TGTGCCAGCAGCCTCTCCACTCAGTACACCGGGGAGCTGTTTTTT
>-|TRBV15|14|TRBD2|TRBJ2-5
CATSIRTSAETQYF
TGTGCCACCAGCATTCGGACTAGCGCTGAGACCCAGTACTTC
>-|TRBV4-3|15|-|TRBJ2-5
CASSRTQGGGETQYF
TGCGCCAGCAGCCGAACCCAGGGGGGGGGAGAGACCCAGTACTTC
>-|TRBV5-4|14|-|TRBJ1-5
CASSLGGHGQPQHF
TGTGCCAGCAGCTTAGGGGGGCACGGTCAGCCCCAGCATTTT
>-|TRBV19|15|-|TRBJ2-7
CASSIAQRAVYEQYF
TGTGCCAGTAGTATAGCCCAGCGGGCCGTCTACGAGCAGTACTTC
>-|TRBV7-9|16|TRBD1|TRBJ1-1
CASSTRTGTMNTEAFF
TGTGCCAGCAGCACTCGGACAGGGACGATGAACACTGAAGCTTTCTTT
>-|TRBV10-1|16|TRBD2|TRBJ2-2
CASSEGTSGYTGELFF
TGCGCCAGCAGTGAAGGGACTAGCGGATACACCGGGGAGCTGTTTTTT
>-|TRBV5-4|15|-|TRBJ2-1
CASSPGQSRRNEQFF
TGTGCCAGCAGCCCGGGACAAAGTAGGCGCAATGAGCAGTTCTTC
>once|TRBV6-5|13|-|TRBJ2-3
CASSRQGADTQYF
TGTGCCAGCAGTCGGCAGGGAGCAGATACGCAGTATTTT
>-|TRBV9|16|-|TRBJ2-1
CASNPRPLSSYNEQFF
TGTGCCAGCAACCCCCGTCCCCTAAGCTCCTACAATGAGCAGTTCTTC
>-|TRBV5-6|17|-|TRBJ1-6
CASSLAGGRPNNSPLHF
TGTGCCAGCAGCTTGGCCGGGGGACGGCCGAATAATTCACCCCTCCACTTT
>-|TRBV7-9|11|-|TRBJ1-1
CASSLLPEAFF
TGTGCCAGCAGCTTGCTGCCTGAAGCTTTCTTT
>-|TRBV5-1|16|TRBD2|TRBJ2-7
CASTPGSGGAGYEQYF
TGCGCCAGCACTCCCGGCAGCGGGGGGGCCGGGTACGAGCAGTACTTC
>-|TRBV4-2|16|TRBD1|TRBJ1-3
CASSQEVTGGINTIYF
TGTGCCAGCAGCCAAGAGGTGACAGGGGGAATAAACACCATATATTTT
>-|TRBV5-8|15|-|TRBJ1-5
CASSLGLGGAQPQHF
TGTGCCAGCAGCTTGGGGTTAGGGGGGGCTCAGCCCCAGCATTTT
>once|TRBV19|15|TRBD1|TRBJ2-2
CASSLPGGNTGELFF
TGTGCCAGTAGTCTTCCAGGGGGGAACACCGGGGAGCTGTTTTTT
>-|TRBV27|17|TRBD1|TRBJ1-1
CASSPTRQGAWGTEAFF
TGTGCCAGCAGCCCGACCCGACAGGGGGCGTGGGGCACTGAAGCTTTCTTT
>-|TRBV19|12|TRBD1|TRBJ2-1
CATTTGAIEQFF
TGTGCCACCACTACAGGGGCCATTGAGCAGTTCTTC
>-|TRBV12-3/TRBV12-4|12|-|TRBJ2-5
CASGQALKTQYF
TGTGCCAGCGGGCAAGCGTTGAAGACCCAGTACTTC
>-|TRBV4-3|15|TRBD2|TRBJ2-1
CASSHLAGANNEQFF
TGCGCCAGCAGCCATTTAGCGGGGGCAAACAATGAGCAGTTCTTC
>few|TRBV29-1|14|TRBD1|TRBJ1-2
CSVPEGRGQGGYTF
TGCAGCGTTCCCGAGGGCAGGGGGCAAGGTGGCTACACCTTC
>once|TRBV3-1/TRBV3-2|14|-|TRBJ1-2
CASSQDAINYGYTF
TGTGCCAGCAGCCAAGACGCGATTAACTATGGCTACACCTTC
>-|TRBV19|15|-|TRBJ1-5
CASASVGFSDQPQHF
TGTGCCAGTGCCTCGGTAGGGTTTTCGGATCAGCCCCAGCATTTT
>-|TRBV28|14|-|TRBJ1-5
CASSPRVRHQPQHF
TGTGCCAGCAGTCCCCGGGTCCGCCATCAGCCCCAGCATTTT
>-|TRBV29-1|17|TRBD2|TRBJ2-6
CSASLAGLSSGANVLTF
TGCAGCGCCTCCCTAGCGGGACTGAGCTCTGGGGCCAACGTCCTGACTTTC
>-|TRBV4-3|21|TRBD2|TRBJ2-3
CASSQRGVRVSGGTLPDTQYF
TGCGCCAGCAGCCAAAGAGGGGTGAGGGTTAGCGGGGGGACCCTACCAGATACGCAGTATTTT